This T cell receptor beta chain was found in a study of cytomegalovirus exposure and HLA in healthy donors. The study, taken as a whole, reports: 87-base-pair reads could not separate some V segments, including TRBV6-2 and TRBV6-3. HLA restriction was apparent for most CMV-associated TCR beta chains in a later analysis.

Turning to this clone: What it binds is not known.

The germline gives CDR1 MNHEY, CDR2 SVGAGI. This CDR3 comprises 15 residues. The V end lost 7 bases, the J end lost 0 bases, and 13 bases lay between the germline ends. PCR employed 60 Vbeta and 13 Jbeta primers. This table comes from immunoSEQ multiplex PCR, and its TCRdb copy is limited to in-frame clones, with some not included. The table has 150,000 to 200,000 clones, roughly a tenth seen once; the top ten hold approximately 1.4%. The sample consisted of PBMCs. The gene calls are TRBV6-5 and TRBJ1-5; D is uncertain. The TCR comes from a woman aged 25 to 39 in good health and CMV-seropositive. The DNA for the CDR3 is TGTGCCAGCAACCTACAGACGAATAGCAATCAGCCCCAGCATTTT. Its translation is CASNLQTNSNQPQHF.